This entry lists 20 T cell receptor beta chains sequenced from one sample in a study of T cell repertoires in cytomegalovirus infection (dated by TCRdb to between 2018 and 2021). These TCRs are of unknown antigen specificity. Sequencing relied on an Illumina HiSeq 1500. In TCRdb, the public reads were trimmed at Q25 with fastp and aligned with MiXCR, with productive beta chains retained. Duplicate CDR3 protein sequences are folded into a single record with the most common DNA and genes. The sample table records some 800,000 distinct CDR3 sequences; over 25% of these occur just once. The leading ten clones occupy around 11% of the sample. Sample treatment or condition, as interpreted from the label and publication: in vitro stimulation with specific CMV peptide epitopes to enrich CMV-specific T cells. The specimen was cultured CD8+ T cells from PBMCs, collected from culture after CMV antigen stimulation. The receptors derive from a human donor in good health (CMV status not recorded). Some clones in this sample may be carry-over from other donors' samples.

The chain is built from TRBV4-1 and TRBJ1-2, with TRBD1 matching over 7 bases. CDR3 length: 16 residues. V trimming: 0 bases; J trimming: 4 bases; junction bases outside the gene matches: 8. In germline, CDR1 is MGHRA, CDR2 YSYEKL. The DNA for the CDR3 is TGCGCCAGCAGCCAAGAATGGGTCGGGACAGCCTATGGCTACACCTTC. It translates to CASSQEWVGTAYGYTF.

The V and J genes are TRBV2 and TRBJ1-1; D call uncertain. Between the trimmed V and J ends, which lost 7 bases and 9 bases, there was a span of 9 bases. Germline CDR1 and CDR2: SNHLY and FYNNEI. The CDR3 extends over 10 amino acids. CDR3: CASITQKAFF. In DNA, the CDR3 is TGTGCCAGCATCACGCAGAAAGCTTTCTTT.

The rearrangement joins TRBV7-6 to TRBJ1-6; no firm D call. Germline V gene lookup returns CDR1 SGHVS and CDR2 FNYEAQ. Trimming removed 1 base at V and 7 bases at J, with 14 bases between. There are 16 residues in the CDR3. The CDR3 DNA sequence: TGTGCCAGCAGCTTAGGTTACGGGGAGGACAATTCACCCCTCCACTTT. This translates into CASSLGYGEDNSPLHF.

The chain combines TRBV4-1 with TRBJ1-1; no clear D. Trimming removed 4 bases at V and 1 base at J, with 19 bases between. Per the germline V gene, CDR1 is MGHRA and CDR2 is YSYEKL. CDR3 length equals 17 residues. CDR3 region: CASSPGLAFSGNTEAFF. CDR3 nucleotide sequence: TGCGCCAGCAGCCCTGGGCTCGCTTTCTCCGGGAACACTGAAGCTTTCTTT.

This clonotype was detected a few times. J is TRBJ1-1 and V is TRBV7-3; the D gene is possibly TRBD1 (6 bases). The germline V and J ends were trimmed by 4 bases and 4 bases, with 13 bases remaining between them. The CDR3 spans 14 residues. Germline CDR1 SGHTA, CDR2 FQGTGA. The CDR3 reads CASSSSGQLTEAFF. Written as DNA, the CDR3 is TGTGCCAGCAGCTCGTCCGGACAGCTCACTGAAGCTTTCTTT. The variable domain in full, completed from reference TRBV7-3 and TRBJ1-1, reads GAGVSQTPSNKVTEKGKYVELRCDPISGHTALYWYRQSLGQGPEFLIYFQGTGAADDSGLPNDRFFAVRPEGSVSTLKIQRTERGDSAVYLCASSSSGQLTEAFFGQGTRLTVV.

V and J are TRBV6-1 and TRBJ2-3; 11 nucleotides agree with TRBD2. J was trimmed by 0 bases and V by 3 bases; bases with no gene match: 5. There are 17 residues in the CDR3. Germline V gene lookup returns CDR1 MNHNS and CDR2 SASEGT. The CDR3 protein is CASSDFSGGESTDTQYF. CDR3 DNA sequence: TGTGCCAGCAGTGATTTTAGCGGGGGGGAGAGCACAGATACGCAGTATTTT.

The V and J genes are TRBV27 and TRBJ1-5; no clear D gene. Germline CDR1 and CDR2: MNHEY and SMNVEV (reference sequence). The CDR3 runs to 13 residues. Trimming took 3 bases from V and 6 from J, leaving 9 bases between them. The CDR3 DNA sequence: TGTGCCAGCAGTTTTGCGGGGATTCAGCCCCAGCATTTT. Amino acid sequence: CASSFAGIQPQHF.

The V gene is TRBV7-9, the J gene TRBJ2-7, with 11 bases aligning to TRBD2. The CDR3 is made up of 17 amino acids. V trimming: 1 base; J trimming: 4 bases; junction bases outside the gene matches: 9. Germline CDR1 and CDR2: SEHNR and FQNEAQ (reference sequence). The CDR3 loop is CASSLGFPSGGSYEQYV. For the CDR3, the DNA is TGTGCCAGCAGCTTAGGGTTTCCTAGCGGGGGGTCTTACGAGCAGTACGTC.

A remark on this clonotype: This likely comes from a read error, as the CDR3 has no conserved phenylalanine or tryptophan at its end. This chain links TRBV6-1 with TRBJ2-5, with D tentatively TRBD2 (5 bases). The germline V gene encodes CDR1 MNHNS and CDR2 SASEGT. Between the trimmed V and J ends, which lost 6 bases and 3 bases, there was a span of 17 bases. The CDR3 is 15 amino acids. The CDR3 DNA sequence: TGTGCCAGCAGATTGGACTGGTGGGAGAAAGAGACCCAGTACTAC. Its translation is CASRLDWWEKETQYY.

This clonotype was counted ten times or more. The chain is built from TRBV7-9 and TRBJ2-7; TRBD1 matches at 7 bases. CDR1 is SEHNR and CDR2 is FQNEAQ in the germline V gene (reference sequence). The CDR3 sequence is 14 residues long. Losses at the gene ends were 3 bases for V and 3 bases for J; bases not matched to a gene: 5. CDR3 amino acids: CASSFMTGFYEQYF. CDR3 DNA: TGTGCCAGCAGCTTTATGACAGGGTTCTACGAGCAGTACTTC.

V gene TRBV6-1 combines with J gene TRBJ2-7; no reliable D call. The ends were cut back, 6 bases at V and 5 bases at J, with 17 bases in the middle. Germline values: CDR1 MNHNS, CDR2 SASEGT. The CDR3 loop spans 14 amino acids. CDR3 loop: CASSFGLGSDEQYF. In DNA, the CDR3 is TGTGCCAGCAGCTTCGGTTTGGGATCGGACGAGCAGTACTTC.

The rearrangement uses TRBV4-2 and TRBJ2-4, with D possibly matching TRBD1 (6 bases). CDR3 length equals 15 residues. Germline CDR1 reads LGHNA; CDR2 reads YNFKEQ. Trimming stripped 0 bases from V and 6 bases from J, with 12 bases between. The CDR3 DNA follows: TGTGCCAGCAGCCAAGAGGATACAGGGAGAAACATTCAGTACTTC. It is translated as CASSQEDTGRNIQYF.

CDR3 sequence: CASSHDFLAGGYNEQFF. Here the CDR3 DNA reads TGCGCCAGCAGCCATGACTTCCTAGCGGGAGGCTACAATGAGCAGTTCTTC. The chain couples TRBV4-1 to TRBJ2-1; 11 bases are shared with TRBD2. With V trimmed by 3 bases and J by 3 bases, 7 bases remained unmatched. The CDR3 is 17 residues long. The germline V gene encodes CDR1 MGHRA and CDR2 YSYEKL.

As to this clonotype: Being one base from a much bigger clone, this may be a read error. The chain joins TRBV7-6 to TRBJ2-7, with TRBD1 matching over 7 bases. Germline lookup yields CDR1 SGHVS and CDR2 FNYEAQ. The CDR3 consists of 17 residues. With V trimmed by 7 bases and J by 2 bases, 17 bases remained unmatched. In DNA, the CDR3 is TGTGCCAGCAACTCAAACCACGGGACAGAAAGTCCCTACGAGCAGTACTTC. The encoded protein is CASNSNHGTESPYEQYF. Combining the CDR3 with reference TRBV7-6 and TRBJ2-7 gives the whole variable domain GAGVSQSPRYKVTKRGQDVALRCDPISGHVSLYWYRQALGQGPEFLTYFNYEAQQDKSGLPNDRFSAERPEGSISTLTIQRTEQRDSAMYRCASNSNHGTESPYEQYFGPGTRLTVT.

The J gene is TRBJ2-3, the V gene TRBV20-1; no firm D call. The CDR3 extends over 15 amino acids. CDR1 DFQATT and CDR2 SNEGSKA come from the germline V gene (reference sequence). V lost 1 base and J 2 bases, leaving 13 bases between the germline ends. The CDR3 loop reads CSARGGNDPTDTQYF. CDR3 nucleotides: TGCAGTGCTAGAGGCGGAAATGACCCCACAGATACGCAGTATTTT.

This chain joins TRBV20-1 and TRBJ1-5; possible D gene TRBD1, 5 bases. The V gene's germline CDR1 is DFQATT and CDR2 SNEGSKA (reference sequence). V was cut by 6 bases and J by 7 bases, with 16 bases left in between. The CDR3 is 13 amino acids. The CDR3 region has the DNA TGCAGTGCCTCGGGGGGAACGAGACAGCCCCAGCATTTT. As protein: CSASGGTRQPQHF.

Concerning this clonotype itself: One junction end disagrees with the germline gene, perhaps due to a read error. This chain joins TRBV5-4 and TRBJ2-1; TRBD2 matches 8 bases. The germline CDR1 and CDR2 sequences are SGHNT and YYREEE (reference sequence). The CDR3 is 16 amino acids. The CDR3 DNA is TGTGCCAGCAGCGAGGCACTAGCGGAAGTCTACAATGTGCAGTTCTTC. It encodes CASSEALAEVYNVQFF.

The rearrangement uses TRBV6-6 and TRBJ1-1; a weak D match, TRBD1 (5 bases). Trimming pared 7 bases from V and 1 base from J, leaving 13 bases between. Germline V gene lookup returns CDR1 MNHNY and CDR2 SVGAGI (reference sequence). The CDR3 is 14 residues long. CDR3 amino acids: CASKIQGSNTEAFF. In DNA, the CDR3 is TGTGCCAGCAAGATTCAGGGCTCGAACACTGAAGCTTTCTTT.

This clonotype was detected only a few times. The rearrangement uses TRBV5-6 and TRBJ1-2; D perhaps matches TRBD1 (5 bases). V was trimmed by 1 base and J by 8 bases, leaving 15 bases between them. Germline V gene sequence: CDR1 SGHDT, CDR2 YYEEEE. This CDR3 has 14 amino acids. CDR3 sequence (DNA): TGTGCCAGCAGCTTGCCGGTGGGAGGGGAAGGCTACACCTTC. This sequence encodes CASSLPVGGEGYTF.

Comment on this clonotype: No conserved phenylalanine or tryptophan ends this CDR3, so it is likely a read error. It is unclear where the CDR3 begins or ends on the DNA, so no DNA is shown, and the CDR3 is as TCRdb lists it. The rearrangement uses TRBV3-1 and TRBJ2-7; the D call TRBD2 from the table was never checked on the DNA. Including both end residues, the CDR3 is 12 amino acids long. Germline CDR1 LGHDT, CDR2 YNNKEL (reference sequence). This chain's CDR3 is CASSRPQGGEGS.